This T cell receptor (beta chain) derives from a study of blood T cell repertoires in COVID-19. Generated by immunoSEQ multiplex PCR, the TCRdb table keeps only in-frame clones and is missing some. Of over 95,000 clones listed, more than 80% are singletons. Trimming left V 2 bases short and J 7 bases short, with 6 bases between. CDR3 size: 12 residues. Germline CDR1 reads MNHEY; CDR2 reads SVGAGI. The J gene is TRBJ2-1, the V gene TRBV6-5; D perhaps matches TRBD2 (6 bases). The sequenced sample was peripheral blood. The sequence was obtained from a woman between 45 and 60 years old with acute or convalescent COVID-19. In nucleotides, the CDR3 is TGTGCCAGCAGTTACCGGGAGAATGAGCAGTTCTTC. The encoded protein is CASSYRENEQFF.